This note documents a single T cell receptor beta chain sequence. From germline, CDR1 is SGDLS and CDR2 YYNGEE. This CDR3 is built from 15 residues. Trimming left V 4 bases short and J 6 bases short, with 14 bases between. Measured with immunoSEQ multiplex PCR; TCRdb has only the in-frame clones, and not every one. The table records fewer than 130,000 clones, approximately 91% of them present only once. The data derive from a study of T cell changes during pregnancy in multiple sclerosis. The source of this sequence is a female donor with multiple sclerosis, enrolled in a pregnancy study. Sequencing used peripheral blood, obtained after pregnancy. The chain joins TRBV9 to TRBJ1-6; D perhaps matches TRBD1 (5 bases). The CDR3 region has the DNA TGTGCCAGCAGCTCCCGGGGGGGGATTAATTCACCCCTCCACTTT. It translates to CASSSRGGINSPLHF. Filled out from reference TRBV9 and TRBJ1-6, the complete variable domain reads DSGVTQTPKHLITATGQRVTLRCSPRSGDLSVYWYQQSLDQGLQFLIQYYNGEERAKGNILERFSAQQFPDLHSELNLSSLELGDSALYFCASSSRGGINSPLHFGNGTRLTVT.